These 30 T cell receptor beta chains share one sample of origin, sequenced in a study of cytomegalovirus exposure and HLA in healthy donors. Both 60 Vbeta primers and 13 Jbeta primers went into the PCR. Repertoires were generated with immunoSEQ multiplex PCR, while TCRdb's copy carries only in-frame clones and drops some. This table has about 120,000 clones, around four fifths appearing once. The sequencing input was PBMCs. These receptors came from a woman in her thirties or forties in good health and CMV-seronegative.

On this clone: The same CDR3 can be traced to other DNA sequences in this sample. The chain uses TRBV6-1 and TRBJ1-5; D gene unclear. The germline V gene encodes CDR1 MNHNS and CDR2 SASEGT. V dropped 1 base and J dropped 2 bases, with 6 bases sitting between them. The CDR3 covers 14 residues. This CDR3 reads CASSEVAGNQPQHF. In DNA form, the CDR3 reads TGTGCCAGCAGTGAAGTGGCCGGCAATCAGCCCCAGCATTTT.

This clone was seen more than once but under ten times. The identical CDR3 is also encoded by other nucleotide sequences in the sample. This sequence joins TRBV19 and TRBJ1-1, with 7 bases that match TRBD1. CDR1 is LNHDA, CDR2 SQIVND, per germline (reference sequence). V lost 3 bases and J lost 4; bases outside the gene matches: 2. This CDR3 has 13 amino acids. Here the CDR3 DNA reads TGTGCCAGTAGTATCGGGACAGCCACTGAAGCTTTCTTT. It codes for CASSIGTATEAFF.

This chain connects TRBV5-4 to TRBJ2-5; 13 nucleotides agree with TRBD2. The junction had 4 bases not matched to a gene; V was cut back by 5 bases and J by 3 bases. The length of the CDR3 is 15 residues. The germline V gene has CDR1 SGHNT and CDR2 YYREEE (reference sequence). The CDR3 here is CASRGGLAGEETQYF. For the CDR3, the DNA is TGTGCCAGCAGGGGCGGACTAGCGGGAGAAGAGACCCAGTACTTC.

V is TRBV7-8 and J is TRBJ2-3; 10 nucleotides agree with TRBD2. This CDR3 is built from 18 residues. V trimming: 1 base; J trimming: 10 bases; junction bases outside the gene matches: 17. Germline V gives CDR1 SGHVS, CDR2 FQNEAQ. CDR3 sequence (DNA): TGTGCCAGCAGCTTAGAGGCAACCTTGGCTAGCGGGGGAGTTTCGCAGTATTTT. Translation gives CASSLEATLASGGVSQYF.

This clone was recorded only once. The CDR3 spells CASSYWRGRYEQYF. Written as DNA, the CDR3 is TGTGCCAGCAGTTACTGGCGGGGACGCTACGAGCAGTACTTC. The chain recombines TRBV6-6 with TRBJ2-7; tentatively, D is TRBD2 (6 bases). The germline gives CDR1 MNHNY, CDR2 SVGAGI (reference sequence). The CDR3 runs 14 residues. Trimming pared 1 base from V and 3 bases from J, leaving 10 bases between.

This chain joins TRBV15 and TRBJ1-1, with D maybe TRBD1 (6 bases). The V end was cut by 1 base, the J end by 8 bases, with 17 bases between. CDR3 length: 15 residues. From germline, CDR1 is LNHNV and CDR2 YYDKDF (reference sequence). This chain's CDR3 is CATSRGGLLGAEAFF. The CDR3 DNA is TGTGCCACCAGCAGAGGCGGCCTCTTGGGGGCCGAAGCTTTCTTT.

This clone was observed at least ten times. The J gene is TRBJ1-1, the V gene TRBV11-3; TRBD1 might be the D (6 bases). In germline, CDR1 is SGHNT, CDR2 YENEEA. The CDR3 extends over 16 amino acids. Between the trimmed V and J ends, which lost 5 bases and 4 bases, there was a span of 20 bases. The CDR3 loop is CASSKSREGGTTEAFF. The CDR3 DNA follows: TGTGCCAGCAGCAAAAGTCGAGAGGGGGGGACCACTGAAGCTTTCTTT.

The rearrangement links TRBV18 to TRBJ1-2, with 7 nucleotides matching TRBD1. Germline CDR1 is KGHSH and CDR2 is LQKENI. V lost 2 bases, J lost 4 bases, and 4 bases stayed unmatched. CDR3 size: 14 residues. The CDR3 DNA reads TGTGCCAGCTCACCATCGCGGGACAGCTATGGCTACACCTTC. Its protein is CASSPSRDSYGYTF.

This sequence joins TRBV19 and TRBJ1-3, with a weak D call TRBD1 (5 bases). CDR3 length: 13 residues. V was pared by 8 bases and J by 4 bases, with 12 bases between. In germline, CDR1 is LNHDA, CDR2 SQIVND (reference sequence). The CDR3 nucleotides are TGTGCCAGTTCCACCCAGGGCGGAAACACCATATATTTT. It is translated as CASSTQGGNTIYF.

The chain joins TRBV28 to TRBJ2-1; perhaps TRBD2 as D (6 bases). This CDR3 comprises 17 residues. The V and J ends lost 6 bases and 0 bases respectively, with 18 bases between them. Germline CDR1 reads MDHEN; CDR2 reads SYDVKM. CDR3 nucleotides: TGTGCCAGCAGCCCTCCGGGGGTAGCGGCCTCCTACAATGAGCAGTTCTTC. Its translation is CASSPPGVAASYNEQFF.

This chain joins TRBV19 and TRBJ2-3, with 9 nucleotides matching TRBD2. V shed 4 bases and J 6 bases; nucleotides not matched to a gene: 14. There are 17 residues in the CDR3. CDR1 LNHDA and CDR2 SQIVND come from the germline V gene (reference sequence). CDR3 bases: TGTGCCAGTAGTAAGGCCCCCAAGCGGGGGGCCACGGATACGCAGTATTTT. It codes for CASSKAPKRGATDTQYF. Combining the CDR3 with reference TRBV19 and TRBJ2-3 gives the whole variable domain DGGITQSPKYLFRKEGQNVTLSCEQNLNHDAMYWYRQDPGQGLRLIYYSQIVNDFQKGDIAEGYSVSREKKESFPLTVTSAQKNPTAFYLCASSKAPKRGATDTQYFGPGTRLTVL.

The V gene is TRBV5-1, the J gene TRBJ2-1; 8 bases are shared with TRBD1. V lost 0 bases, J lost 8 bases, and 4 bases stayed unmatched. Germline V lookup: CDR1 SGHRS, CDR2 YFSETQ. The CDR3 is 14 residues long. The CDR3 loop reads CASSLGQGFHEQFF. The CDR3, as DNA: TGCGCCAGCAGCTTGGGACAGGGGTTCCATGAGCAGTTCTTC.

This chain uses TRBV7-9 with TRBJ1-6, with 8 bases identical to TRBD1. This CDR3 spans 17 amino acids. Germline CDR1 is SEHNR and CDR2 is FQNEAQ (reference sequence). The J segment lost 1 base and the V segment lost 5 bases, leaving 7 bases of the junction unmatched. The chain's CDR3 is CASSAETGGSYNSPLHF. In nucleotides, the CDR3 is TGTGCCAGCAGCGCCGAAACAGGGGGATCCTATAATTCACCCCTCCACTTT.

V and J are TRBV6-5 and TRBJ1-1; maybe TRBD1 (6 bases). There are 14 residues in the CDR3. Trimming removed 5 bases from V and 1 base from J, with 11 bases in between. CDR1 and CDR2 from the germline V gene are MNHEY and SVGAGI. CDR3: CASSAEDRNTEAFF. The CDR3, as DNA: TGTGCCAGCAGTGCCGAGGACAGGAACACTGAAGCTTTCTTT.

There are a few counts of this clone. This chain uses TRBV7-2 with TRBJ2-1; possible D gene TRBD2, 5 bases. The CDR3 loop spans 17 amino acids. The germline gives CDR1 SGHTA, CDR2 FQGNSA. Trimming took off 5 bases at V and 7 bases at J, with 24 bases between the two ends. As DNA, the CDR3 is TGTGCCAGCAGCCTGCGGAGCGGAAACAAAGAAACTAATGAGCAGTTCTTC. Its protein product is CASSLRSGNKETNEQFF.

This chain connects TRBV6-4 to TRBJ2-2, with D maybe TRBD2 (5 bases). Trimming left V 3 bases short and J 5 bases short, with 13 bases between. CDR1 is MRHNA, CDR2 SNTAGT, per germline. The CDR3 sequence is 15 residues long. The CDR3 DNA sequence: TGTGCCAGCAGTGAGGGAGCAGCGACTACCGGGGAGCTGTTTTTT. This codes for CASSEGAATTGELFF.

The chain's CDR3 is CASSPPGTGYEQYF. The CDR3 DNA sequence: TGTGCCAGCTCACCACCAGGCACGGGGTACGAGCAGTACTTC. V is TRBV18 and J is TRBJ2-7; maybe TRBD2 (5 bases). With 0 bases removed from V and 4 bases from J, the gap between germline ends came to 10 bases. From germline, CDR1 is KGHSH and CDR2 LQKENI. CDR3 size: 14 residues.

This CDR3 reads CASSPHGGNEQFF. DNA of the CDR3: TGCGCCAGCAGCCCGCATGGAGGGAATGAGCAGTTCTTC. V is TRBV5-1 and J is TRBJ2-1, with D perhaps TRBD2 (6 bases). The V gene's germline CDR1 is SGHRS and CDR2 YFSETQ. V was cut by 4 bases and J by 7 bases, with 12 bases left in between. There are 13 residues in the CDR3.

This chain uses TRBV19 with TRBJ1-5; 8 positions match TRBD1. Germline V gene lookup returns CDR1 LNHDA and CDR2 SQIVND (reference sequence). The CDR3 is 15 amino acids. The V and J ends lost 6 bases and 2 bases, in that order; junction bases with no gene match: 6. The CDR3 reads CASRHDRGGNQPQHF. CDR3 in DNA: TGTGCCAGTAGACATGACAGGGGTGGCAATCAGCCCCAGCATTTT.

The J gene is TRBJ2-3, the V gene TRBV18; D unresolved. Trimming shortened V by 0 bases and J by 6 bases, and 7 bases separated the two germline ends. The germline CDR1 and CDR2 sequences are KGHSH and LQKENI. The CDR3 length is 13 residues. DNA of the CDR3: TGTGCCAGCTCACCACCTAGCCCCGATACGCAGTATTTT. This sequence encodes CASSPPSPDTQYF.

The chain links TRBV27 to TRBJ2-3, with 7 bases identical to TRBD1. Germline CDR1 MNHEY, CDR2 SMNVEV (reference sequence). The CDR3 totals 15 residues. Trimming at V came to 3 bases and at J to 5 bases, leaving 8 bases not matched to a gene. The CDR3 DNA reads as TGTGCCAGCAGTTTCCTAGACAGGGCGGGAGATACGCAGTATTTT. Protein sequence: CASSFLDRAGDTQYF.

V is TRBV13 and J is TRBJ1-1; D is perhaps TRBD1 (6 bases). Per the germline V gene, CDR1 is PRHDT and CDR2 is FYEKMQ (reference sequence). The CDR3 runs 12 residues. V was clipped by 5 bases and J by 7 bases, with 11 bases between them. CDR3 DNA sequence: TGTGCCAGCAGCCCCGGGACAAATGAAGCTTTCTTT. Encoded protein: CASSPGTNEAFF.

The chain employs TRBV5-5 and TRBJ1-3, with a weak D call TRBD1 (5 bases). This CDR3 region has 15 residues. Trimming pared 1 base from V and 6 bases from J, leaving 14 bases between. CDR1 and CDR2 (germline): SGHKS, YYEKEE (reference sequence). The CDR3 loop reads CASSLWGLEENTIYF. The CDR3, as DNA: TGTGCCAGCAGCTTGTGGGGACTAGAGGAAAACACCATATATTTT.

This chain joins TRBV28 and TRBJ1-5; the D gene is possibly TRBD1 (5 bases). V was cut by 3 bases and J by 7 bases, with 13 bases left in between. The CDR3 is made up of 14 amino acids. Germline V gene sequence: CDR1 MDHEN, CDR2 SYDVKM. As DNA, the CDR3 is TGTGCCAGCAGTTTGTCAGGGTTCCGGCAGCCCCAGCATTTT. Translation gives CASSLSGFRQPQHF.

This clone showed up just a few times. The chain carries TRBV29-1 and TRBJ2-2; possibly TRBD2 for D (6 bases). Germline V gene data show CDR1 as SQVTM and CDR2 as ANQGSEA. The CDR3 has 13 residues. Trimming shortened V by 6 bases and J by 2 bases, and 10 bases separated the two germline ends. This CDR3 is CSVRGSNTGELFF. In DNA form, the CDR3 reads TGCAGCGTCCGGGGGAGTAACACCGGGGAGCTGTTTTTT.

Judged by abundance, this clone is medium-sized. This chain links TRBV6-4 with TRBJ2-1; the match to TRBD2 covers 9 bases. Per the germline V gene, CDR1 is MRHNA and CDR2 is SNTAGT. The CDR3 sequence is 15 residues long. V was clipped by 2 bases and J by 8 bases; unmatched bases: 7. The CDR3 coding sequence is TGTGCCAGCAGTGACAGCGCGGGAGGGGGTGATGAGCAGTTCTTC. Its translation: CASSDSAGGGDEQFF.

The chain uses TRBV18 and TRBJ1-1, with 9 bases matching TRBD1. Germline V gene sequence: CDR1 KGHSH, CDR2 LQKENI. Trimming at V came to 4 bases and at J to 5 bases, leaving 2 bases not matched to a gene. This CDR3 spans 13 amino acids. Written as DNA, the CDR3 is TGTGCCAGCTCACGGGACAGGGTAACTGAAGCTTTCTTT. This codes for CASSRDRVTEAFF.

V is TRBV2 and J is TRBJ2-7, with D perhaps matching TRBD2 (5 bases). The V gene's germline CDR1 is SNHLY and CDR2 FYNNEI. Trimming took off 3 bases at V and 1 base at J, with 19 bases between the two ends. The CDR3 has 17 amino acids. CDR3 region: CASSDPGLRISSYEQYF. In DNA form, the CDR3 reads TGTGCCAGCAGTGACCCGGGATTGAGGATCTCGTCCTACGAGCAGTACTTC.

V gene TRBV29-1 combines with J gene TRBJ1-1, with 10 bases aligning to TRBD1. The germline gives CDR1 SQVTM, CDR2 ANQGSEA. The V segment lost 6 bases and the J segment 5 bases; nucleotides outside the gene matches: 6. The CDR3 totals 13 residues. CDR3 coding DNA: TGCAGCGTACATCGACAGGGGGCAACTGAAGCTTTCTTT. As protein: CSVHRQGATEAFF.

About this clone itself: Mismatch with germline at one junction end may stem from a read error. The CDR3 bases are TGTTCCAGCAGCTTACGGCAGGGTAATAGCAATGAGCAGTTCTTC. Its protein product is CSSSLRQGNSNEQFF. The genes are TRBV7-9 and TRBJ2-1, with D possibly matching TRBD1 (5 bases). The CDR3 consists of 15 residues. Germline values: CDR1 SEHNR, CDR2 FQNEAQ (reference sequence).